The 10 T cell receptor beta chains in this list originate from one sample, sequenced in a study of regulatory T cells in long-lasting Graves disease. TCR beta libraries were built with iRepertoire HTBI primers and Arm-PCR of CDR3 regions. TCRdb used MiXCR to reprocess the multiplex PCR reads, holding one entry per CDR3 protein. The sample has 350,000 to 500,000 distinct CDR3 sequences; under 25% are singletons. Indicated time point: persistent/refractory GD, antithyroid drugs over 5 years with positive TRAb. PBMC-extracted RNA yielded the TCR library. The source was peripheral blood mononuclear cells (PBMCs), collected when the disease was refractory, from a patient treated with antithyroid drugs. Receptors originate from a female donor with Graves disease.

The rearrangement links TRBV7-8 to TRBJ2-7; D is uncertain. The V end was cut by 1 base, the J end by 0 bases, with 7 bases between. The CDR3 totals 14 residues. Germline CDR1 is SGHVS and CDR2 is FQNEAQ. CDR3 in DNA: TGTGCCAGCAGCTTAGAGGGCTACTCCTACGAGCAGTACTTC. Translated, it gives CASSLEGYSYEQYF.

This clonotype has at least ten counts. The chain joins TRBV7-8 to TRBJ2-2; a possible D gene is TRBD2 (6 bases). Looked up from germline, CDR1 is SGHVS and CDR2 is FQNEAQ. The CDR3 sequence is 16 residues long. Trimming stripped 11 bases from V and 0 bases from J, with 19 bases between. This chain's CDR3 is CAARVGGSTNTGELFF. CDR3 nucleotides: TGTGCCGCCCGCGTTGGGGGGAGCACGAACACCGGGGAGCTGTTTTTT.

This clonotype was seen at least ten times. The gene calls are TRBV5-1 and TRBJ1-1; D is undetermined. V gave up 0 bases and J gave up 5 bases, with 11 bases separating them. Germline V gene data show CDR1 as SGHRS and CDR2 as YFSETQ. The CDR3 runs 14 residues. The CDR3, as DNA: TGCGCCAGCAGCTTGGTGGACGGAGGGACTGAAGCTTTCTTT. Protein: CASSLVDGGTEAFF.

The CDR3 sequence is CSVADWTGRDTIYF. CDR3 DNA sequence: TGCAGCGTTGCAGATTGGACAGGGAGGGACACCATATATTTT. The rearrangement joins TRBV29-1 to TRBJ1-3, with 8 positions matching TRBD1. The CDR3 contains 14 residues. The V and J ends lost 4 bases and 8 bases, in that order; junction bases with no gene match: 10. Germline loops: CDR1 SQVTM, CDR2 ANQGSEA.

This clonotype was detected many times. The V gene is TRBV28, the J gene TRBJ1-5; 8 bases match TRBD1. Germline CDR1 is MDHEN and CDR2 is SYDVKM. V shed 5 bases, J shed 10 bases, and the junction held 16 bases outside the gene matches. This CDR3 has 16 amino acids. The DNA for the CDR3 is TGTGCCAGCAGTGAGGGACAGGACCCTTCAATCAGCCCCCAGCATTTT. This encodes CASSEGQDPSISPQHF.

This clonotype was seen ten or more times. This sequence joins TRBV6-1 and TRBJ1-5; D ambiguous. CDR3 size: 13 residues. Germline V gene data show CDR1 as MNHNS and CDR2 as SASEGT. V was shortened by 3 bases and J by 4 bases, with 7 bases between the two germline ends. In DNA, the CDR3 is TGTGCCAGCAGTGACACCTTTAATCAGCCCCAGCATTTT. It codes for CASSDTFNQPQHF.

This clonotype came up once. The genes are TRBV28 and TRBJ1-5; D unclear. The closer fit of TRBJ2-3 to the DNA end suggests the J call may be wrong. CDR3 length: 12 residues. Germline V gene data show CDR1 as MDHEN and CDR2 as SYDVKM. The CDR3 here is CASSLDNQPQYF. Written as DNA, the CDR3 is TGTGCCAGCAGTTTGGATAATCAGCCCCAGTATTTT.

This clonotype was found many times. The rearrangement links TRBV28 to TRBJ1-2; 8 nucleotides align to TRBD1. With 0 bases clipped from V and 8 bases from J, the junction kept 11 bases outside the gene matches. This CDR3 comprises 16 residues. Germline V gene data show CDR1 as MDHEN and CDR2 as SYDVKM. CDR3 sequence: CASSLWWMAGGRGYTF. The CDR3 region has the DNA TGTGCCAGCAGTTTATGGTGGATGGCAGGGGGCCGGGGCTACACCTTC.

This clonotype was counted ten times or more. The genes are TRBV28 and TRBJ2-7, with D unclear. The CDR3 covers 12 residues. CDR1 is MDHEN and CDR2 is SYDVKM in the germline V gene. V was clipped by 5 bases and J by 3 bases, with 8 bases between them. Here the CDR3 DNA reads TGTGCCAGCAGTACCTCAGTCTACGAGCAGTACTTC. Translating it yields CASSTSVYEQYF.

In its sample, this clonotype was seen a few times. The chain carries TRBV3-1 and TRBJ2-2; D is perhaps TRBD2 (6 bases). CDR1 and CDR2 from the germline V gene are LGHDT and YNNKEL (reference sequence). V shed 0 bases and J shed 1 base, with 9 bases lying between them. The CDR3 totals 16 residues. Here the CDR3 DNA reads TGTGCCAGCAGCCAAGATCCCGGGGGGAACACCGGGGAGCTGTTTTTT. This translates into CASSQDPGGNTGELFF.